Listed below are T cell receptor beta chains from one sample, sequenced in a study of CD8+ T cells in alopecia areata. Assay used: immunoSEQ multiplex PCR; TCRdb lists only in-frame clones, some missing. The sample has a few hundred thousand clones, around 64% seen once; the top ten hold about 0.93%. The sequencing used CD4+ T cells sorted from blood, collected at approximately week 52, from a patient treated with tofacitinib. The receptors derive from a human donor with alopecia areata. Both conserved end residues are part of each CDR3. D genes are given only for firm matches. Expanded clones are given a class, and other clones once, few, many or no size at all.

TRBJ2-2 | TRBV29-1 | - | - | CSVEFVSGTGELFF | TGCAGCGTTGAGTTTGTTTCGGGCACCGGGGAGCTGTTTTTT
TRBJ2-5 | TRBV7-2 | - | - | CASSLGGVGETQYF | TGTGCCAGCAGCTTGGGGGGCGTAGGAGAGACCCAGTACTTC
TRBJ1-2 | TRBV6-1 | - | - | CASSETGAVGYTF | TGTGCCAGCAGTGAAACGGGGGCCGTTGGCTACACCTTC
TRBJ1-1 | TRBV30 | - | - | CAWSRVWETEAFF | TGTGCCTGGAGTAGGGTTTGGGAAACTGAAGCTTTCTTT
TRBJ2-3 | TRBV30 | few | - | CAWSVVADTQYF | TGTGCCTGGAGCGTTGTCGCAGATACGCAGTATTTT
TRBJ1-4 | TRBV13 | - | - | CASSLVTAADEKLFF | TGTGCCAGCAGCTTAGTTACAGCGGCGGATGAAAAACTGTTTTTT
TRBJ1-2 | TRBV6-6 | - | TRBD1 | CASSYLGTGTF | TGTGCCAGCAGTTACTTGGGGACAGGGACCTTC
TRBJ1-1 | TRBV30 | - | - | CAWSRQGLFNTEAFF | TGTGCCTGGAGTAGGCAGGGGTTATTTAACACTGAAGCTTTCTTT
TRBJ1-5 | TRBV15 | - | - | CATSGGGFSNQPQHF | TGTGCCACCAGCGGAGGGGGATTTAGCAATCAGCCCCAGCATTTT
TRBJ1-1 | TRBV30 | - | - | CAWSRRANTEAFF | TGTGCCTGGAGTAGGCGGGCGAACACTGAAGCTTTCTTT
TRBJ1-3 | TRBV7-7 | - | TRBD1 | CASSPTDRGQSGNTIYF | TGTGCTAGCAGCCCGACGGACAGGGGGCAATCTGGAAACACCATATATTTT
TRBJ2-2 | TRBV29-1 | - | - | CSVERAGGSNTGELFF | TGCAGCGTTGAACGGGCAGGGGGGTCGAACACCGGGGAGCTGTTTTTT
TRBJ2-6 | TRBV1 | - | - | CTSSQSPLRDLPRANVLTF | TGCACCAGCAGCCAGAGCCCACTCCGGGACCTTCCGAGGGCCAACGTCCTGACTTTC
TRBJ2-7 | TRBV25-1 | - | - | CASSIYYEQYF | TGTGCCAGCAGTATTTACTACGAGCAGTACTTC
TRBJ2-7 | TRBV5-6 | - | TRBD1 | CASSSWDSPYEQYF | TGTGCCAGCAGCAGTTGGGACAGCCCCTACGAGCAGTACTTC
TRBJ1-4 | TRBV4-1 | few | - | CASSQDFTASNEKLFF | TGCGCCAGCAGCCAAGATTTTACGGCCTCCAATGAAAAACTGTTTTTT
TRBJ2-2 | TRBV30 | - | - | CAWSVWGHSGELFF | TGTGCCTGGAGTGTATGGGGGCATTCCGGGGAGCTGTTTTTT
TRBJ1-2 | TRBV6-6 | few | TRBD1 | CASTEQGDGYGYTF | TGTGCCAGCACCGAACAGGGGGATGGCTATGGCTACACCTTC
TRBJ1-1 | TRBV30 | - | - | CAWSPFAEAFF | TGTGCCTGGAGTCCCTTCGCTGAAGCTTTCTTT
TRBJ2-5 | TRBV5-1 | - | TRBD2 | CASSLSGDSETQYF | TGCGCCAGCAGCTTAAGCGGGGACTCAGAGACCCAGTACTTC
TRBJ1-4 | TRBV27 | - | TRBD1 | CASSLYGQGYEKLFF | TGTGCCAGCAGTCTCTACGGACAGGGATATGAAAAACTGTTTTTT
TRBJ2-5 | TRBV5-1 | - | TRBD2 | CASSPKRTSGTLLGTQYF | TGCGCCAGCAGCCCCAAACGGACTAGCGGAACCCTACTGGGGACCCAGTACTTC
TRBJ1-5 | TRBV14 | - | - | CASSSGAAAPQHF | TGTGCCAGCAGCTCCGGGGCGGCAGCCCCCCAGCATTTT
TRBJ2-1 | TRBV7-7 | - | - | CASSVSDGGEQFF | TGTGCTAGCAGCGTGTCTGACGGGGGAGAGCAGTTCTTC
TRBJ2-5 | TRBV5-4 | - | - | CASSPRAAGGIGETQYF | TGTGCCAGCAGCCCCCGGGCGGCAGGGGGGATAGGAGAGACCCAGTACTTC
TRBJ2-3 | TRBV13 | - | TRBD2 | CASSFGGGTDTQYF | TGTGCCAGCAGCTTTGGCGGGGGGACAGATACGCAGTATTTT
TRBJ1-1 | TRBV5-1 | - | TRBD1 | CASSTTGTGVTEAFF | TGCGCCAGCAGCACTACCGGGACAGGGGTTACTGAAGCTTTCTTT
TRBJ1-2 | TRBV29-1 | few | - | CSVELGDGYTF | TGCAGCGTTGAATTAGGGGATGGCTACACCTTC
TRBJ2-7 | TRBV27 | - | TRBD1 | CASSLDRVDEQYF | TGTGCCAGCAGTTTGGACAGGGTGGACGAGCAGTACTTC
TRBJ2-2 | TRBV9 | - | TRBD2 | CASSVTPSGWTGELFF | TGTGCCAGCAGCGTAACCCCTAGCGGGTGGACCGGGGAGCTGTTTTTT
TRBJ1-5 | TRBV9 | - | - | CASSADWGANQPQHF | TGTGCCAGCAGCGCCGATTGGGGAGCGAATCAGCCCCAGCATTTT
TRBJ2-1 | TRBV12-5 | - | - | CASGSRTDEQFF | TGTGCTAGTGGTTCCAGGACTGATGAGCAGTTCTTC
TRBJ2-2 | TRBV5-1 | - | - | CASSLGGNTGELFF | TGCGCCAGCAGCTTGGGTGGAAACACCGGGGAGCTGTTTTTT
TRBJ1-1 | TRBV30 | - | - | CAWSRKLTNTEAFF | TGTGCCTGGAGTCGTAAACTGACGAACACTGAAGCTTTCTTT
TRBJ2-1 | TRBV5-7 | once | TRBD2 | CASSPLLAGGHNEQFF | TGTGCCAGCAGTCCCTTACTAGCGGGGGGTCACAATGAGCAGTTCTTC
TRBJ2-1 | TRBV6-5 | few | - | CASSYIPFNEQFF | TGTGCCAGCAGTTATATCCCATTTAATGAGCAGTTCTTC
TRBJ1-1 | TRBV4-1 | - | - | CASSQEGGLWLSTEAFF | TGCGCCAGCAGCCAAGAGGGGGGCTTGTGGCTGAGCACTGAAGCTTTCTTT
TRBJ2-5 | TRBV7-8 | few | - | CASLPRVGETQYF | TGTGCCAGCCTCCCCAGAGTTGGAGAGACCCAGTACTTC
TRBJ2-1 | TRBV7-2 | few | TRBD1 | CASSPMGQGVDEQFF | TGTGCCAGCAGCCCGATGGGACAGGGTGTCGATGAGCAGTTCTTC
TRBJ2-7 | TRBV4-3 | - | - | CASSQGGEGSSMEQYF | TGCGCCAGCAGCCAAGGGGGGGAAGGGTCGTCTATGGAGCAGTACTTC
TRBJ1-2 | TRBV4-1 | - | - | CASSQEGYGYTF | TGCGCCAGCAGCCAAGAAGGCTATGGCTACACCTTC
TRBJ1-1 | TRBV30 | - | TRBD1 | CAWSVPWTGGRTEAFF | TGTGCCTGGAGTGTACCCTGGACAGGTGGAAGGACTGAAGCTTTCTTT